This entry describes one T cell receptor beta chain. The V gene end was trimmed by 4 bases and the J gene end by 4 bases; junction bases not matched to a gene: 5. Germline V gene data show CDR1 as LGHDT and CDR2 as YNNKEL (reference sequence). The CDR3 length is 15 residues. This entry comes from a study of blood T cell repertoires in COVID-19. Method: immunoSEQ multiplex PCR; TCRdb's copy keeps in-frame clones and lacks some. The sample consists of more than 150,000 clones, roughly 90% of them appearing once. This chain uses TRBV3-1 (or the pseudogene TRBV3-2) with TRBJ1-2; 11 positions match TRBD1. The origin of this receptor is a man in his sixties with acute or convalescent COVID-19. The sequencing input was peripheral blood. CDR3 in DNA: TGTGCCAGCAGCCCCGGACAGGGGGCCGGCTATGGCTACACCTTC. Translation: CASSPGQGAGYGYTF.